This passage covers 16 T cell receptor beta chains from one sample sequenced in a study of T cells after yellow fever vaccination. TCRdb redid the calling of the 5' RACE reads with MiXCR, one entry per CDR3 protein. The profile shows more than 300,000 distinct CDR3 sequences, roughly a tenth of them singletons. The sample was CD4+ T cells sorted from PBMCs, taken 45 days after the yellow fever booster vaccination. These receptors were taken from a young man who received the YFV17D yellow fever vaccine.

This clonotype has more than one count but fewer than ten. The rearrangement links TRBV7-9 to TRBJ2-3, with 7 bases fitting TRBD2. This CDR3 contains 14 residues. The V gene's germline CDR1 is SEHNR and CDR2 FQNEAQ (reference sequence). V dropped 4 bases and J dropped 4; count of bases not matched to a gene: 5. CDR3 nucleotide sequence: TGTGCCAGCAGCTGGGGGGGAGGACCAGATACGCAGTATTTT. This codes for CASSWGGGPDTQYF.

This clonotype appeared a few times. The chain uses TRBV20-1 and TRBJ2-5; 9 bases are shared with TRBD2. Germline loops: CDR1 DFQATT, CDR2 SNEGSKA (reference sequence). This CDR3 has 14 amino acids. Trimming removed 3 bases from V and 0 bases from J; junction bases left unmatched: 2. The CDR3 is CSASLAGYQETQYF. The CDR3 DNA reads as TGCAGTGCTAGTCTAGCGGGGTACCAAGAGACCCAGTACTTC.

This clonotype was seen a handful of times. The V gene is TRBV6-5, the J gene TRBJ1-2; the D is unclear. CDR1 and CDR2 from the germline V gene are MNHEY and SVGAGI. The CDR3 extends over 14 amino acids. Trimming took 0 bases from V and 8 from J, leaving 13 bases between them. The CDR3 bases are TGTGCCAGCAGTTACTCCGTCAGGACGGGAGGCTACACCTTC. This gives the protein CASSYSVRTGGYTF.

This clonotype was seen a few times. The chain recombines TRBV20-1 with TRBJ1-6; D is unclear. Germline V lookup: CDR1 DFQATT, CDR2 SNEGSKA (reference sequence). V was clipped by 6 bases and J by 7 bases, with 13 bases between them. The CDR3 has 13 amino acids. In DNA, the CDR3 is TGCAGTGCCATCGGGCAAGGGAATTCACCCCTCCACTTT. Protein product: CSAIGQGNSPLHF.

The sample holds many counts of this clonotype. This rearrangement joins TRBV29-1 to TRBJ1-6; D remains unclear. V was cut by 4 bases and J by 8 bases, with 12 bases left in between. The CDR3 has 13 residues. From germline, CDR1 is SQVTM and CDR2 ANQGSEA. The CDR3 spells CSVGASSDSPLHF. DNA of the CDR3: TGCAGCGTTGGTGCCAGCTCCGATTCACCCCTCCACTTT.

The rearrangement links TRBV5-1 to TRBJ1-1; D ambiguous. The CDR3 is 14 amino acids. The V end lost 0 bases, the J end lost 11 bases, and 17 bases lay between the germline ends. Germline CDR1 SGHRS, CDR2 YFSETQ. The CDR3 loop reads CASSLVTTRRRAFF. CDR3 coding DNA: TGCGCCAGCAGCTTGGTGACGACACGGCGTCGTGCTTTCTTT.

CDR3 sequence: CATSRGGRGLEKDTQYF. As DNA, the CDR3 is TGTGCCACCAGCAGAGGCGGTCGGGGACTAGAGAAAGATACGCAGTATTTT. The rearrangement uses TRBV15 and TRBJ2-3; 8 bases match TRBD2. CDR1 is LNHNV, CDR2 YYDKDF, per germline (reference sequence). The CDR3 length is 17 residues. J lost 5 bases, V lost 1 base, and 11 bases had no gene match.

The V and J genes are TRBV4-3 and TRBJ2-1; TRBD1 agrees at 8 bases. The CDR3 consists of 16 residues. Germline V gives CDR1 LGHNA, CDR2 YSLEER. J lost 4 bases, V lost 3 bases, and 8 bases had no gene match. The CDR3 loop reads CASSQGPGQEYNEQFF. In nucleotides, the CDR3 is TGCGCCAGCAGCCAGGGACCGGGACAGGAATACAATGAGCAGTTCTTC.

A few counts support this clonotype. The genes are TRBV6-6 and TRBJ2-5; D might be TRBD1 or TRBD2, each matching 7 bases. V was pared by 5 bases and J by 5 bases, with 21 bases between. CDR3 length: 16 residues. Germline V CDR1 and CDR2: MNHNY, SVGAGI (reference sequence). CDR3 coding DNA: TGTGCCAGCAGTCCTAAGCTCAGGGGGGGTGAGGAGACCCAGTACTTC. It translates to CASSPKLRGGEETQYF.

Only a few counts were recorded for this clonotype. The CDR3, as DNA: TGTGCCAGTAGTCTGGGACCCCTGGAAGAGACCCAGTACTTC. It encodes CASSLGPLEETQYF. V and J are TRBV19 and TRBJ2-5; perhaps D is TRBD1 or TRBD2 (5 bases each). The CDR3 is made up of 14 amino acids. Germline V lookup: CDR1 LNHDA, CDR2 SQIVND (reference sequence). V was shortened by 5 bases and J by 3 bases, with 13 bases between the two germline ends.

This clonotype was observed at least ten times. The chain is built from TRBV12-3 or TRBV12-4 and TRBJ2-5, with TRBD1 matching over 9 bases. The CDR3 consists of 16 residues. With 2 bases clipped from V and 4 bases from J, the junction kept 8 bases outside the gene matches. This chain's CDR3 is CASSLNYRGLGETQYF. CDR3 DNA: TGTGCCAGCAGTTTAAATTACAGGGGGCTGGGAGAGACCCAGTACTTC.

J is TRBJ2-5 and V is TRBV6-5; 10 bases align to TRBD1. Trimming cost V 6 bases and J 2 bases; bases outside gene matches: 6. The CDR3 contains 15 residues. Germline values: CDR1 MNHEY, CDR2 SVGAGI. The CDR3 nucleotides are TGTGCCAGCAGACAACCGGGACAGGGGCAAGAGACCCAGTACTTC. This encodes CASRQPGQGQETQYF.

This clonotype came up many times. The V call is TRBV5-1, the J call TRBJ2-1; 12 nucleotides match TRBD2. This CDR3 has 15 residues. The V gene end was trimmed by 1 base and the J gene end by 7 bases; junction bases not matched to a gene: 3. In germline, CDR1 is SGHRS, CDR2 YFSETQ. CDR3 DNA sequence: TGCGCCAGCAGCTTGCAGACTAGCGGGGGTAATGAGCAGTTCTTC. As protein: CASSLQTSGGNEQFF.

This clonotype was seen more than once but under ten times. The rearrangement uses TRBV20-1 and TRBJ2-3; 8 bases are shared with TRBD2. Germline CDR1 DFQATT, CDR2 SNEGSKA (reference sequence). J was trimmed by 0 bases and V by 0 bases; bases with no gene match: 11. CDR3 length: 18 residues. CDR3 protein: CSARDKRGRDLSTDTQYF. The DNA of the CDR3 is TGCAGTGCTAGAGATAAGCGGGGGAGGGATCTGAGCACAGATACGCAGTATTTT.

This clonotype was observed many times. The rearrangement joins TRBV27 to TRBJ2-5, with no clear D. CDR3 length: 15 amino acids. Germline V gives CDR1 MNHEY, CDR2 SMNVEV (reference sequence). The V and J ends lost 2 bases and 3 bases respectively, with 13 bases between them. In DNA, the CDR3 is TGTGCCAGCAGTTTAACCTGGAGATTAAAAGAGACCCAGTACTTC. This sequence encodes CASSLTWRLKETQYF.

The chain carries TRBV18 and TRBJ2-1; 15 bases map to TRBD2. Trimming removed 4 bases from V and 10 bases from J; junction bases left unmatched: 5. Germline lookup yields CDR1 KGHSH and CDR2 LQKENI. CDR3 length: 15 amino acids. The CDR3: CASSLGTSGGREQFF. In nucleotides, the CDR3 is TGTGCCAGCTCACTTGGGACTAGCGGGGGGAGAGAGCAGTTCTTC.